A selection of T cell receptor beta chains follows, all from one sample in a study of cytomegalovirus exposure and HLA in healthy donors. The table came from immunoSEQ multiplex PCR; TCRdb's copy has only in-frame clones and leaves some out. The data hold 35,000 to 40,000 clones, with 66% observed a single time. Sequenced input: PBMCs. These TCRs come from a man aged 50 to 60 in good health and CMV-seropositive. Each CDR3 is given with its conserved first and last residue. D genes are given only for firm matches. Expanded clones are given a class, and other clones once, few, many or no size at all.

j_call | clone_size | d_call | v_call | cdr3_length | cdr3_aa | cdr3_nt
TRBJ1-2 | - | TRBD1 | TRBV6-5 | 14 | CASSSSVRGHGYTF | TGTGCCAGCAGTTCCTCTGTCAGGGGGCATGGCTACACCTTC
TRBJ2-7 | few | - | TRBV6-5 | 16 | CASSYSWQRTPYEQYF | TGTGCCAGCAGTTACTCGTGGCAGCGGACCCCCTACGAGCAGTACTTC
TRBJ2-7 | medium-sized | TRBD1 | TRBV7-2 | 14 | CASSLHRGTYEQYF | TGTGCCAGCAGCTTACACAGGGGGACATACGAGCAGTACTTC
TRBJ2-7 | - | - | TRBV5-6 | 13 | CASSPGTPYEQYF | TGTGCCAGCAGCCCCGGGACTCCCTACGAGCAGTACTTC
TRBJ2-7 | - | TRBD1 | TRBV6-5 | 14 | CASSSGQGSYEQYF | TGTGCCAGCAGTTCAGGACAGGGGTCCTACGAGCAGTACTTC
TRBJ2-7 | few | TRBD2 | TRBV2 | 14 | CASSGRGGPYEQYF | TGTGCCAGCTCGGGGCGGGGGGGCCCCTACGAGCAGTACTTC
TRBJ2-3 | - | - | TRBV14 | 15 | CASSPLTGNTDTQYF | TGTGCCAGCAGCCCATTAACAGGAAACACAGATACGCAGTATTTT
TRBJ1-3 | - | - | TRBV4-3 | 17 | CASSQEWTVNSGNTIYF | TGCGCCAGCAGCCAAGAGTGGACAGTCAACTCTGGAAACACCATATATTTT
TRBJ2-3 | - | TRBD2 | TRBV12-5 | 15 | CASGLELASSDTQYF | TGTGCTAGTGGTTTGGAACTAGCGTCGTCAGATACGCAGTATTTT
TRBJ1-3 | - | TRBD1 | TRBV7-2 | 14 | CASSSQGAGNTIYF | TGTGCCAGCAGCTCACAGGGGGCTGGAAACACCATATATTTT
TRBJ2-5 | few | - | TRBV7-6 | 13 | CASSLGGRETQYF | TGTGCCAGCAGCTTAGGCGGAAGAGAGACCCAGTACTTC
TRBJ2-5 | - | - | TRBV5-1 | 14 | CASSSSSIRETQYF | TGCGCCAGCAGCTCCTCCTCTATACGAGAGACCCAGTACTTC
TRBJ1-2 | - | - | TRBV28 | 13 | CASSLEGGYGYTF | TGTGCCAGCAGCCTAGAGGGAGGGTATGGCTACACCTTC
TRBJ2-1 | - | TRBD2 | TRBV4-2 | 15 | CASSQTSGGAGEQFF | TGTGCCAGCAGCCAGACTAGCGGGGGGGCCGGTGAGCAGTTCTTC
TRBJ1-2 | once | - | TRBV7-2 | 13 | CASSLEKGAGYTF | TGTGCCAGCAGCTTAGAGAAAGGGGCTGGCTACACCTTC
TRBJ2-2 | - | TRBD1 | TRBV12-5 | 15 | CASGSGQGETGELFF | TGTGCTAGTGGTTCCGGACAGGGAGAAACCGGGGAGCTGTTTTTT
TRBJ2-3 | few | - | TRBV2 | 15 | CASSRAPALTDTQYF | TGTGCCAGCAGCCGAGCCCCTGCGCTCACAGATACGCAGTATTTT
TRBJ1-6 | - | - | TRBV18 | 15 | CASSPRTAAGSPLHF | TGTGCCAGCTCACCCCGGACAGCCGCAGGCTCACCCCTCCACTTT
TRBJ2-5 | - | - | TRBV2 | 15 | CASSEPLARQETQYF | TGTGCCAGCAGTGAGCCCTTGGCTAGACAAGAGACCCAGTACTTC
TRBJ2-3 | few | - | TRBV6-1 | 16 | CASSERQIARTDTQYF | TGTGCCAGCAGTGAACGCCAGATAGCCCGCACAGATACGCAGTATTTT
TRBJ2-2 | - | - | TRBV4-3 | 18 | CASSQWSIQSANTGELFF | TGCGCCAGCAGCCAATGGAGTATTCAGTCCGCGAACACCGGGGAGCTGTTTTTT
TRBJ1-1 | - | - | TRBV7-7 | 13 | CASSLGQNTEAFF | TGTGCCAGCAGCTTAGGGCAGAACACTGAAGCTTTCTTT
TRBJ1-2 | - | - | TRBV6-5 | 13 | CASTSRGGYGYTF | TGTGCCAGCACCTCAAGGGGTGGCTATGGCTACACCTTC
TRBJ2-5 | - | TRBD1 | TRBV7-9 | 14 | CASSLTGGQETQYF | TGTGCCAGCAGCTTGACAGGGGGGCAAGAGACCCAGTACTTC
TRBJ1-2 | - | - | TRBV7-9 | 15 | CASSLVVGRADGYTF | TGTGCCAGCAGCTTAGTTGTTGGCAGGGCGGATGGCTACACCTTC
TRBJ2-3 | - | TRBD2 | TRBV13 | 17 | CASSPWGLAGGPRTQYF | TGTGCCAGCAGCCCATGGGGACTAGCGGGGGGGCCGCGTACGCAGTATTTT
TRBJ2-1 | - | TRBD2 | TRBV6-6 | 15 | CASSQSGGSYNEQFF | TGTGCCAGCAGTCAAAGCGGGGGCTCCTACAATGAGCAGTTCTTC
TRBJ2-5 | - | TRBD2 | TRBV5-6 | 17 | CASSPTLAGGYGETQYF | TGTGCCAGCAGCCCCACACTAGCGGGGGGGTACGGGGAGACCCAGTACTTC
TRBJ1-5 | - | TRBD1 | TRBV5-4 | 14 | CASSLQGARQPQHF | TGTGCCAGCAGCCTACAGGGGGCCAGGCAGCCCCAGCATTTT
TRBJ2-7 | - | TRBD2 | TRBV2 | 15 | CASRGTSGGAGEQYF | TGTGCCAGCAGAGGGACTAGCGGGGGGGCAGGTGAGCAGTACTTC
TRBJ1-1 | once | - | TRBV30 | 13 | CAWSVARDTEAFF | TGTGCCTGGAGTGTAGCCCGGGACACTGAAGCTTTCTTT
TRBJ2-5 | - | TRBD2 | TRBV29-1 | 15 | CSVESGAGDLGTQYF | TGCAGCGTTGAATCCGGGGCGGGAGATCTCGGGACCCAGTACTTC
TRBJ2-7 | few | TRBD2 | TRBV4-2 | 16 | CASSQGDGASGYEQYF | TGTGCCAGCAGCCAAGGGGACGGGGCTAGCGGGTACGAGCAGTACTTC
TRBJ2-3 | once | TRBD2 | TRBV6-5 | 15 | CASSLSGARTDTQYF | TGTGCCAGCAGTCTTAGCGGGGCCCGCACAGATACGCAGTATTTT
TRBJ1-2 | - | - | TRBV4-1 | 14 | CASSQDRGNYGYTF | TGCGCCAGCAGCCAAGATAGGGGAAACTATGGCTACACCTTC
TRBJ2-4 | - | - | TRBV28 | 14 | CASSLMGGENIQYF | TGTGCCAGCAGTTTAATGGGAGGAGAGAACATTCAGTACTTC
TRBJ2-7 | - | - | TRBV11-2 | 13 | CASSGGGVGEQYF | TGTGCCAGCAGCGGTGGCGGAGTTGGGGAGCAGTACTTC